The present entry profiles one T cell receptor beta chain with its context. Sequencing used immunoSEQ multiplex PCR; TCRdb keeps in-frame clones, though not all of them. The table includes around 120,000 clones, over 70% detected once. The data derive from a study of blood T cell repertoires in COVID-19. The CDR3 is 14 amino acids. Trimming shortened V by 4 bases and J by 6 bases, and 13 bases separated the two germline ends. CDR1 is MNHEY and CDR2 is SVGEGT in the germline V gene. The chain links TRBV6-2 or TRBV6-3 to TRBJ1-5, with a weak D call TRBD1 (5 bases). This TCR was sampled from a man in his 70s with acute or convalescent COVID-19. Sequencing was done on a sample of peripheral blood. The CDR3 is CASSSGFSAQPQHF. CDR3 in DNA: TGTGCCAGCAGTTCAGGGTTTTCCGCTCAGCCCCAGCATTTT.